The 21 T cell receptor beta chains given below trace back to one sample, sequenced in a study of shared clonotypes between healthy human individuals. TCRdb keeps only in-frame clones here, not all; method: immunoSEQ multiplex PCR. The table shows approximately 2,300,000 clones, with 92% occurring only once. The sequencing input was naive CD4+ T cells from PBMCs. Subset specified: CD45RA+ positively selected. These receptors came from a man younger than 35 in good health. Some clones in this sample may be carry-over from other donors' samples.

This chain uses TRBV27 with TRBJ2-7; D is perhaps TRBD2 (5 bases). The V end was cut by 4 bases, the J end by 7 bases, with 14 bases between. CDR3 length equals 13 residues. The V gene's germline CDR1 is MNHEY and CDR2 SMNVEV (reference sequence). Written as DNA, the CDR3 is TGTGCCAGCAGTTCGTGGGCCCGGGGAGAGCAGTACTTC. Amino acids: CASSSWARGEQYF.

The chain recombines TRBV7-2 with TRBJ2-7; D gene unclear. The V gene lost 5 bases and the J gene lost 2 bases, with 13 bases spanning the gap. CDR1 and CDR2 from the germline V gene are SGHTA and FQGNSA. The CDR3 has 14 residues. The CDR3 nucleotides read TGTGCCAGCAGCCCCGACTGGTCCGCCTACGAGCAGTACTTC. This encodes CASSPDWSAYEQYF.

This clone was picked up a small number of times. The gene calls are TRBV7-9 and TRBJ1-3, with no clear D. CDR1 and CDR2 from the germline V gene are SEHNR and FQNEAQ (reference sequence). CDR3 length equals 14 residues. V was trimmed by 4 bases and J by 2 bases, leaving 9 bases between them. In DNA form, the CDR3 reads TGTGCCAGCAGCTCGGGAACAACTGGAAACACCATATATTTT. Protein sequence: CASSSGTTGNTIYF.

The chain combines TRBV12-5 with TRBJ2-3, with TRBD2 matching 10 bases. Looked up from germline, CDR1 is LGHNT and CDR2 is FRNRAP. The CDR3 has 14 amino acids. V trimming: 1 base; J trimming: 6 bases; junction bases outside the gene matches: 1. As DNA, the CDR3 is TGTGCTAGTGGTTTGGGGACTAGCGGTGATACGCAGTATTTT. This sequence encodes CASGLGTSGDTQYF.

The V gene is TRBV9, the J gene TRBJ2-7; TRBD2 agrees at 9 bases. Germline V gene lookup returns CDR1 SGDLS and CDR2 YYNGEE. CDR3 size: 16 residues. V was clipped by 0 bases and J by 5 bases; unmatched bases: 9. The CDR3: CASSVGVAGELHEQYF. CDR3 nucleotides: TGTGCCAGCAGCGTAGGGGTAGCGGGAGAGCTACACGAGCAGTACTTC.

The J gene is TRBJ2-1, the V gene TRBV9; D is uncertain. CDR1 and CDR2 (germline): SGDLS, YYNGEE. The CDR3 totals 17 residues. Deletions cut 4 bases from V and 3 bases from J, with 20 bases between. The CDR3 protein is CASSPQSGSLGYNEQFF. The DNA for the CDR3 is TGTGCCAGCAGCCCCCAATCGGGTAGCCTGGGCTACAATGAGCAGTTCTTC.

The chain couples TRBV7-8 to TRBJ2-7; 10 bases are a match to TRBD2. In germline, CDR1 is SGHVS, CDR2 FQNEAQ. CDR3 length equals 14 residues. The V and J ends lost 3 bases and 3 bases, in that order; junction bases with no gene match: 2. Written as DNA, the CDR3 is TGTGCCAGCAGCTTCGGGACTAGCGACTACGAGCAGTACTTC. Its translation: CASSFGTSDYEQYF.

The chain links TRBV19 to TRBJ1-2; D is uncertain. Looked up from germline, CDR1 is LNHDA and CDR2 is SQIVND (reference sequence). The length of the CDR3 is 12 residues. Trimming pared 7 bases from V and 6 bases from J, leaving 12 bases between. CDR3 in DNA: TGTGCCAGTACCCGGGAGGGTCATGGCTACACCTTC. This translates into CASTREGHGYTF.

V usage is TRBV7-2 and J usage is TRBJ2-6; 7 bases agree with TRBD2. Per the germline V gene, CDR1 is SGHTA and CDR2 is FQGNSA. The CDR3 is 18 amino acids. The junction had 10 bases not matched to a gene; V was cut back by 5 bases and J by 0 bases. CDR3 bases: TGTGCCAGCAGCCCCAATGGGGGGAGGGCCTCTGGGGCCAACGTCCTGACTTTC. Translation gives CASSPNGGRASGANVLTF.

As for this clone: The identical CDR3 is also encoded by other nucleotide sequences in the sample. The V gene is TRBV28, the J gene TRBJ1-2; a weak D match, TRBD1 (5 bases). CDR1 is MDHEN and CDR2 is SYDVKM in the germline V gene. CDR3 length: 12 residues. V lost 3 bases and J lost 8, with 10 bases in between. The CDR3 is CASSFWGGGYTF. The CDR3 DNA reads TGTGCCAGCAGTTTTTGGGGGGGAGGCTACACCTTC.

The chain links TRBV7-2 to TRBJ2-1, with 7 bases aligning to TRBD1. V trimming: 3 bases; J trimming: 10 bases; junction bases outside the gene matches: 6. The CDR3 is made up of 13 amino acids. Germline-derived CDR1 and CDR2 are SGHTA and FQGNSA. The CDR3 spells CASSFNRGSEQFF. The CDR3, as DNA: TGTGCCAGCAGCTTTAACAGGGGAAGCGAGCAGTTCTTC.

This rearrangement joins TRBV6-5 to TRBJ2-7; D is perhaps TRBD2 (6 bases). CDR1 and CDR2 from the germline V gene are MNHEY and SVGAGI. This CDR3 comprises 15 residues. With 1 base removed from V and 2 bases from J, the gap between germline ends came to 12 bases. The CDR3 bases are TGTGCCAGCAGTTACTTAGGGACTGGTACCTACGAGCAGTACTTC. Amino acids: CASSYLGTGTYEQYF.

As regards this clone: This sample also contains other DNA sequences that code for the same CDR3. The V gene is TRBV7-2, the J gene TRBJ1-1, with D uncertain. The CDR3 has 13 residues. V was cut by 3 bases and J by 1 base, with 6 bases left in between. The V gene's germline CDR1 is SGHTA and CDR2 FQGNSA. The CDR3 DNA sequence: TGTGCCAGCAGCTTCTCTAGGAACACTGAAGCTTTCTTT. Residues: CASSFSRNTEAFF.

This clone was observed a handful of times. The same CDR3 also results from other DNA sequences found in this sample. The rearrangement uses TRBV18 and TRBJ2-5, with D tentatively TRBD1 (6 bases). The CDR3 consists of 13 residues. The germline V gene has CDR1 KGHSH and CDR2 LQKENI. V was shortened by 3 bases and J by 1 base, with 6 bases between the two germline ends. The CDR3 spells CASSPDSQETQYF. The CDR3 DNA reads as TGTGCCAGCTCACCGGACAGCCAAGAGACCCAGTACTTC.

The rearrangement joins TRBV29-1 to TRBJ1-2; unclear D gene. Trimming cost V 3 bases and J 0 bases, with 14 bases left between them. The CDR3 contains 15 residues. Germline V gene sequence: CDR1 SQVTM, CDR2 ANQGSEA. The CDR3 sequence: CSVESNGIANYGYTF. The CDR3 nucleotides read TGCAGCGTTGAGTCAAACGGAATCGCTAACTATGGCTACACCTTC.

The genes are TRBV6-5 and TRBJ2-7; 15 bases fit TRBD2. The CDR3 length is 15 residues. The ends lost 6 bases at V and 6 bases at J; junction bases unmatched: 6. Germline CDR1 reads MNHEY; CDR2 reads SVGAGI. CDR3 in DNA: TGTGCCAGCAGCTGGACTAGCGGGAGGGCTGCCGAGCAGTACTTC. This sequence encodes CASSWTSGRAAEQYF.

V and J are TRBV6-5 and TRBJ1-1; D may be TRBD1 (5 bases). Trimming pared 4 bases from V and 5 bases from J, leaving 11 bases between. Germline CDR1 reads MNHEY; CDR2 reads SVGAGI. The CDR3 covers 13 residues. The CDR3 protein is CASSSRVYTEAFF. The DNA of the CDR3 is TGTGCCAGCAGTTCCAGGGTCTATACTGAAGCTTTCTTT.

The chain has TRBV5-8 and TRBJ1-5; 10 bases map to TRBD1. With V trimmed by 8 bases and J by 6 bases, 8 bases remained unmatched. CDR3 length: 14 amino acids. The germline V gene encodes CDR1 SGHTS and CDR2 YDEGEE. CDR3 residues: CASPKGQGRQPQHF. CDR3 DNA: TGTGCCAGTCCGAAGGGACAGGGGCGTCAGCCCCAGCATTTT. Looking up the rest from reference TRBV5-8 and TRBJ1-5 gives the full variable domain: EAGVTQSPTHLIKTRGQQATLRCSPISGHTSVYWYQQALGLGLQFLLWYDEGEERNRGNFPPRFSGRQFPNYSSELNVNALELEDSALYLCASPKGQGRQPQHFGDGTRLSIL.

The genes are TRBV4-2 and TRBJ1-4; D perhaps matches TRBD1 (5 bases). This CDR3 region has 14 residues. V was shortened by 0 bases and J by 11 bases, with 13 bases between the two germline ends. Looked up from germline, CDR1 is LGHNA and CDR2 is YNFKEQ. The CDR3 region is CASSQDLGVGKLFF. CDR3 bases: TGTGCCAGCAGCCAAGATTTGGGGGTCGGGAAACTGTTTTTT.

V usage is TRBV5-1 and J usage is TRBJ2-7; TRBD1 aligns across 9 bases. Germline loops: CDR1 SGHRS, CDR2 YFSETQ. Trimming removed 0 bases from V and 4 bases from J; junction bases left unmatched: 2. CDR3 size: 14 residues. The CDR3 here is CASSLDRGQYEQYF. CDR3 in DNA: TGCGCCAGCAGCTTGGACAGGGGGCAATACGAGCAGTACTTC.

In regard to this clone: Germline is not matched at one junction end, which may reflect a read error. V gene TRBV19 combines with J gene TRBJ2-7; the match to TRBD2 covers 12 bases. Germline V gene data show CDR1 as LNHDA and CDR2 as SQIVND (reference sequence). This CDR3 comprises 19 residues. CDR3 DNA sequence: TGTGCCAGTAGTTTAGAACTGGGGACTAGCGGGCTCAGAACCTACGAGCAGTACTTC. This sequence encodes CASSLELGTSGLRTYEQYF.